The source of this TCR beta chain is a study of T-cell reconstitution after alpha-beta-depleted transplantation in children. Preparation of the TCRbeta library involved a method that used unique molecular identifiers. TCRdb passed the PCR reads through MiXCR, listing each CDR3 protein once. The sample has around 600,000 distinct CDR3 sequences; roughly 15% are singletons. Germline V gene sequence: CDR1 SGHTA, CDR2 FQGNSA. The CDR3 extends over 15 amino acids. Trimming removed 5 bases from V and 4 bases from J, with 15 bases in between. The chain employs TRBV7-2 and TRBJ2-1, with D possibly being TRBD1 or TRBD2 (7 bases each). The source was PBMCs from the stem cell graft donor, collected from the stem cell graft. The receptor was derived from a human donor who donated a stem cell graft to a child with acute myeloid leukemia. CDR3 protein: CASSPGGAGYNEQFF. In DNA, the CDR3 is TGTGCCAGCAGCCCAGGGGGGGCAGGGTACAATGAGCAGTTCTTC.